This T cell receptor beta chain is drawn from a study of blood T cell repertoires in COVID-19. This clone turned up a few times. The germline gives CDR1 SGHNT, CDR2 YYREEE (reference sequence). Germline trimming cut 0 bases from V and 1 base from J; bases unmatched to any gene: 10. The CDR3 is 19 amino acids. Sequencing used immunoSEQ multiplex PCR; TCRdb keeps in-frame clones, though not all of them. The sample records around 170,000 clones, 74% being singletons. This chain joins TRBV5-4 and TRBJ1-1; TRBD1 aligns across 12 bases. The receptor was derived from a woman aged 80 or over with acute or convalescent COVID-19. The specimen was peripheral blood. The CDR3 coding sequence is TGTGCCAGCAGCTTGGGTACCCCCGGGACAGGGGGCTGGAACACTGAAGCTTTCTTT. Encoded protein: CASSLGTPGTGGWNTEAFF. The entire variable domain, with the rest obtained from reference TRBV5-4 and TRBJ1-1, is as follows: ETGVTQSPTHLIKTRGQQVTLRCSSQSGHNTVSWYQQALGQGPQFIFQYYREEENGRGNFPPRFSGLQFPNYSSELNVNALELDDSALYLCASSLGTPGTGGWNTEAFFGQGTRLTVV.